This TCR beta chain was recovered during a study of T cell responses to AZD1222 COVID-19 vaccine. About the research overall: Pooling of second doses given at about 4 or about 12 weeks was done.

Findings and caveats of the study: Seropositive at baseline were only five or six AZD1222 recipients. The study sampled repertoires only after the peak T cell response.

Remarks on this clone: Its matching antigen is unknown.

Libraries were prepared by immunoSEQ multiplex PCR; TCRdb keeps only in-frame clonotypes and omits some of them. The sample yields around 140,000 clones, approximately 90% seen once. This CDR3 region has 14 residues. The germline V gene encodes CDR1 MDHEN and CDR2 SYDVKM. The J segment lost 8 bases and the V segment lost 5 bases, leaving 8 bases of the junction unmatched. The receptor's source is an adult in good health. The chain links TRBV28 to TRBJ1-4, with 7 bases that match TRBD1. The sequencing here drew on peripheral blood, taken on day 0 of AZD1222 vaccination. CDR3 in amino acids: CASSPTGVEEKLFF. The DNA for the CDR3 is TGTGCCAGCAGTCCCACAGGGGTGGAGGAAAAACTGTTTTTT.